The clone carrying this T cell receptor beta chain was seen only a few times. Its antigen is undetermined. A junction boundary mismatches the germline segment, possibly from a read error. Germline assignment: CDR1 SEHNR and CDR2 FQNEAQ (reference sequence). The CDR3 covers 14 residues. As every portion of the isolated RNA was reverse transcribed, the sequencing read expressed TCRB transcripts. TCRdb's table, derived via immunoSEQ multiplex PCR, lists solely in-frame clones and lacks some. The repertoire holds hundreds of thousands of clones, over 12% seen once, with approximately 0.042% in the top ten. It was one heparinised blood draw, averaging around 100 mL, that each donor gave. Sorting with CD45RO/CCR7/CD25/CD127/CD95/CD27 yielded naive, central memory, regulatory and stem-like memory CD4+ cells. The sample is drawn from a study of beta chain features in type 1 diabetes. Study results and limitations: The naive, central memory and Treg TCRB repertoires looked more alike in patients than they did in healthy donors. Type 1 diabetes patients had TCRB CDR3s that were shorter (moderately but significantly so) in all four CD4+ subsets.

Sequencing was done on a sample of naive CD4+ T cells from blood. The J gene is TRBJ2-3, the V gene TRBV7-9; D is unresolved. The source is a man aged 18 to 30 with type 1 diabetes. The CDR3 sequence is CASSLVGSKDTQYF. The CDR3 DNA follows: TGTGCCAGCAGCTTAGTAGGCAGCAAAGATACGCAGTATTTT.